This T cell receptor beta chain is drawn from a study of CD8+ T cells in alopecia areata. Looked up from germline, CDR1 is SGHTS and CDR2 is YDEGEE. Trimming cost V 1 base and J 10 bases, with 15 bases left between them. The CDR3 runs 14 residues. A word on this clone: Its target is unknown.

Once RNA had been extracted, it was reverse transcribed into cDNA to act as the sequencing template. Using immunoSEQ multiplex PCR, the repertoire was profiled, and TCRdb retains in-frame clones only, with some absent. Counted here are approximately 180,000 clones, roughly 60% occurring once; the ten biggest clones make up 1.5% to 2%. Peripheral blood and lesional scalp punch biopsies came from alopecia areata patients. CD4+ and CD8+ T cells were sorted from PBMCs. Study-wide findings and caveats: Clonality in lesional scalp, especially alopecia totalis/universalis, exceeded that of normal scalp. Scalp sequencing captures resident alphabeta T cells of normal skin too.

This sample comprised CD4+ T cells sorted from blood, obtained at week 0. The clonotype was recovered from a human donor with alopecia areata. This chain uses TRBV5-8 with TRBJ1-5; D unresolved. CDR3 DNA sequence: TGTGCCAGCAGCTTGAGCGGCGCCAGAGGACCCCAGCATTTT. This gives the protein CASSLSGARGPQHF.